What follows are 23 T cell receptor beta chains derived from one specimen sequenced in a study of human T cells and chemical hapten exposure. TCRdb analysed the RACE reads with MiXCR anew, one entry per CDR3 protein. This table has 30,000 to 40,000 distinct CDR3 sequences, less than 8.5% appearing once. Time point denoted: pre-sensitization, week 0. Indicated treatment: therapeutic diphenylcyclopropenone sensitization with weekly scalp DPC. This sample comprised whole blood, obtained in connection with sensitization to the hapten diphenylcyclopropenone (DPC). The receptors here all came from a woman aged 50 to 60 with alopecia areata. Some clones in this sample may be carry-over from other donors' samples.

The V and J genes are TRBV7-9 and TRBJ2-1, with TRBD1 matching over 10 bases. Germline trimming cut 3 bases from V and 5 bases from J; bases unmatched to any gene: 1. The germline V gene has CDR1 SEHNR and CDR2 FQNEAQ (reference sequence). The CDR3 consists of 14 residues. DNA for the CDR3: TGTGCCAGCAGCTTGGGGACAGGGGACAATGAGCAGTTCTTC. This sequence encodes CASSLGTGDNEQFF.

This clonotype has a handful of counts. The CDR3 loop is CASSRWGGNQPQHF. The CDR3 DNA follows: TGTGCCAGCAGCCGCTGGGGAGGGAATCAGCCCCAGCATTTT. The V call is TRBV7-2, the J call TRBJ1-5; D is undetermined. The length of the CDR3 is 14 residues. V was cut by 5 bases and J by 4 bases, with 12 bases left in between. The V gene's germline CDR1 is SGHTA and CDR2 FQGNSA.

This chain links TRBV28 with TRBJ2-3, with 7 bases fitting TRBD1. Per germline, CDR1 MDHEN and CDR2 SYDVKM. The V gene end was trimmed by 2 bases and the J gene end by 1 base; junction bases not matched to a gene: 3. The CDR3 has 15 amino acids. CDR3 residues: CASSLEGAGTDTQYF. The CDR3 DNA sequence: TGTGCCAGCAGTTTAGAGGGGGCGGGCACAGATACGCAGTATTTT.

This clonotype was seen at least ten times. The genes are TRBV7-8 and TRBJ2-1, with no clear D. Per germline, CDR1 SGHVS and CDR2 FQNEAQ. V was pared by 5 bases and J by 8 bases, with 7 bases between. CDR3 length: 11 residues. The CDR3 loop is CASSPLDEQFF. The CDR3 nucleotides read TGTGCCAGCAGCCCCTTGGATGAGCAGTTCTTC.

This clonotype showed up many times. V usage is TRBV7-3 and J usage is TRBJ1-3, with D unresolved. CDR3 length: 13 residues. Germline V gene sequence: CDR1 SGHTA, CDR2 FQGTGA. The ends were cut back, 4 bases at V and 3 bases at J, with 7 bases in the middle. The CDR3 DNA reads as TGTGCCAGCAGCTCAGGTCTTGGAAACACCATATATTTT. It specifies CASSSGLGNTIYF.

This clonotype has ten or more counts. For the CDR3, the DNA is TGTGCCAGCACGGGACTCAACTACAATGAGCAGTTCTTC. Translating it yields CASTGLNYNEQFF. The chain has TRBV6-5 and TRBJ2-1; tentative D call: TRBD2 (6 bases). Trimming took off 7 bases at V and 3 bases at J, with 10 bases between the two ends. CDR3 length: 13 residues. Germline lookup yields CDR1 MNHEY and CDR2 SVGAGI.

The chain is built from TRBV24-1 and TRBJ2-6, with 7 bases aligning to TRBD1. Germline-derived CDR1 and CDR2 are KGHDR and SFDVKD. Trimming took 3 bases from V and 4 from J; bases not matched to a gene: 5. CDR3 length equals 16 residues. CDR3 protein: CATSDADRVGANVLTF. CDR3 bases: TGTGCCACCAGTGATGCCGACAGGGTCGGGGCCAACGTCCTGACTTTC.

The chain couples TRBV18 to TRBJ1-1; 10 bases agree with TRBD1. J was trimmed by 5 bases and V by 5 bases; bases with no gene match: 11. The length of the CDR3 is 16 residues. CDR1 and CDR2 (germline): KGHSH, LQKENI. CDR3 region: CASSAPDRGRRTEAFF. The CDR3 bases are TGTGCCAGCTCAGCCCCCGACAGGGGGCGGAGAACTGAAGCTTTCTTT.

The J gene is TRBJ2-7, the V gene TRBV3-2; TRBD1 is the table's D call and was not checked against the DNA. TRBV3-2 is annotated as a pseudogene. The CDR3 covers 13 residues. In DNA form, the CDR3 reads TGTGCCAGCAGCAACACAAAACAGGGACCGGAGTACTTC. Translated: CASSNTKQGPEYF.

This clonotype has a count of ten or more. The CDR3 region is CASSRSGTTDTQYF. The CDR3 DNA reads TGTGCCAGCAGCCGATCGGGGACCACAGATACGCAGTATTTT. The chain uses TRBV5-6 and TRBJ2-3; D tentatively reads TRBD1 or TRBD2 (5 bases each). This CDR3 comprises 14 residues. Per the germline V gene, CDR1 is SGHDT and CDR2 is YYEEEE. V was clipped by 4 bases and J by 2 bases, with 11 bases between them.

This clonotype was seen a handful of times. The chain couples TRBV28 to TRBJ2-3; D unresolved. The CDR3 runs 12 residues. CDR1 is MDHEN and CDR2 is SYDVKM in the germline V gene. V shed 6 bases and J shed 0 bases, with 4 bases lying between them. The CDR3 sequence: CASRASTDTQYF. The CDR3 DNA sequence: TGTGCCAGCAGAGCGAGCACAGATACGCAGTATTTT.

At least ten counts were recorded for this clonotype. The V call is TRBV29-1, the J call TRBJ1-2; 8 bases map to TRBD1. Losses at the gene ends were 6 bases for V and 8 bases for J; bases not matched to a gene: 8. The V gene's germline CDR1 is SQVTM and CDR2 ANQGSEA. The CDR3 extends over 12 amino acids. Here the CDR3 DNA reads TGCAGCGTAGCCACAGGGGGGGGCGGCTACACCTTC. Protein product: CSVATGGGGYTF.

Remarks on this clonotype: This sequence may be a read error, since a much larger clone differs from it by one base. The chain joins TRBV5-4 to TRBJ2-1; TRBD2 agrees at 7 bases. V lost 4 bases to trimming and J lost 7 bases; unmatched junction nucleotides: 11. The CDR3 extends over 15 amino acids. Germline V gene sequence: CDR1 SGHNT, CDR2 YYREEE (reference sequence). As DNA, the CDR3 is TGTGCCAGCAGCATGCTCCGCGGGAGTTGGAATGAGCAGTTCTTC. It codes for CASSMLRGSWNEQFF.

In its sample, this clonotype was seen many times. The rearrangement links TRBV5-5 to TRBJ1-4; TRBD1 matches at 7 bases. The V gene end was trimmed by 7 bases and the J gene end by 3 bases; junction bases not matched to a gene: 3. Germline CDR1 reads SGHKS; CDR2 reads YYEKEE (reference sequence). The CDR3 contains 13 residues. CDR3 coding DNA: TGTGCCAGCCTACAGGGGTCTAATGAAAAACTGTTTTTT. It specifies CASLQGSNEKLFF.

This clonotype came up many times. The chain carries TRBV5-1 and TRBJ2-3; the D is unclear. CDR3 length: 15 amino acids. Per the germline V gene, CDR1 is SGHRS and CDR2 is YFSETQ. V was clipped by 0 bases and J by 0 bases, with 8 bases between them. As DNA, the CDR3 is TGCGCCAGCAGCTTGGCTTTAGCCAGCACAGATACGCAGTATTTT. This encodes CASSLALASTDTQYF.

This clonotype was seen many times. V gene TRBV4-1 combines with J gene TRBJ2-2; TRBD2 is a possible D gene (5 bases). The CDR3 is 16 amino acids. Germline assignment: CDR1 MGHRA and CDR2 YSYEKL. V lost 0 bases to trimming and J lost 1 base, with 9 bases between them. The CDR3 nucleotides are TGCGCCAGCAGCCAAGATACGGGGAGGAACACCGGGGAGCTGTTTTTT. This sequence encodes CASSQDTGRNTGELFF.

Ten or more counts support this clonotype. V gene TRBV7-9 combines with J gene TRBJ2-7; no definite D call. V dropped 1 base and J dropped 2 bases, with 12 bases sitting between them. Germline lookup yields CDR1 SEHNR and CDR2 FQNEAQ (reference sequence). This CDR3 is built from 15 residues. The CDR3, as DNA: TGTGCCAGCAGCTTAGATCAAGCGCCTACCTACGAGCAGTACTTC. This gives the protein CASSLDQAPTYEQYF.

The CDR3 DNA is TGTGCCAGCAGCTTAGATCCAGCGGGAGGATCCTACGAGCAGTACTTC. Translating gives CASSLDPAGGSYEQYF. The chain combines TRBV11-3 with TRBJ2-7; TRBD2 aligns across 9 bases. This CDR3 has 16 amino acids. Germline CDR1 is SGHNT and CDR2 is YENEEA. V was pared by 0 bases and J by 1 base, with 4 bases of the junction left unmatched.

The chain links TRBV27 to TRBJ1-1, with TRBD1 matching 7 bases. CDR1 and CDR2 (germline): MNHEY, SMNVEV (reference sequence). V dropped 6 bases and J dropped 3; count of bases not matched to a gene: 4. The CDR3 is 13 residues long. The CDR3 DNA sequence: TGTGCCAGCAGGAAACAGGGGTACACTGAAGCTTTCTTT. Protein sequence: CASRKQGYTEAFF.

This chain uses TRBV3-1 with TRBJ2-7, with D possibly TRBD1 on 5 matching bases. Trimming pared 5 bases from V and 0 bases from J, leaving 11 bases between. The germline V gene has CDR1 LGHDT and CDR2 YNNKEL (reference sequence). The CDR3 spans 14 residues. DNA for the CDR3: TGTGCCAGCAGCACAGGACGGTTCTCCTACGAGCAGTACTTC. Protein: CASSTGRFSYEQYF.

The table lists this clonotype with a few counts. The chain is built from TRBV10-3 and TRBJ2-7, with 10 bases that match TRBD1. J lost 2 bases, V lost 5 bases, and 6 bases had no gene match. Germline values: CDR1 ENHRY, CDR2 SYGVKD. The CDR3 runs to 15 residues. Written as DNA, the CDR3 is TGTGCCATCAGTCCGGGACAGGGGACAGCCTACGAGCAGTACTTC. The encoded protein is CAISPGQGTAYEQYF.

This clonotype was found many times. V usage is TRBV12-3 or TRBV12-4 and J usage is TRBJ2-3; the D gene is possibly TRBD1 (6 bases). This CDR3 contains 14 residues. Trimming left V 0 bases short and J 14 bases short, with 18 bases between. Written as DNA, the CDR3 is TGTGCCAGCAGTTTAGCGGGGGCGGGCAGTCCCCCGTATTTT. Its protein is CASSLAGAGSPPYF.

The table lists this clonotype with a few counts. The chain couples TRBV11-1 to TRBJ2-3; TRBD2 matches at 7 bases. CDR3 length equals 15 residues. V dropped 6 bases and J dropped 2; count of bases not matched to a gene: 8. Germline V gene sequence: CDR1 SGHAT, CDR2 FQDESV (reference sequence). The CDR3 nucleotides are TGTGCCAGCAGGAAAACTAGCGTCAACACAGATACGCAGTATTTT. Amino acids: CASRKTSVNTDTQYF.